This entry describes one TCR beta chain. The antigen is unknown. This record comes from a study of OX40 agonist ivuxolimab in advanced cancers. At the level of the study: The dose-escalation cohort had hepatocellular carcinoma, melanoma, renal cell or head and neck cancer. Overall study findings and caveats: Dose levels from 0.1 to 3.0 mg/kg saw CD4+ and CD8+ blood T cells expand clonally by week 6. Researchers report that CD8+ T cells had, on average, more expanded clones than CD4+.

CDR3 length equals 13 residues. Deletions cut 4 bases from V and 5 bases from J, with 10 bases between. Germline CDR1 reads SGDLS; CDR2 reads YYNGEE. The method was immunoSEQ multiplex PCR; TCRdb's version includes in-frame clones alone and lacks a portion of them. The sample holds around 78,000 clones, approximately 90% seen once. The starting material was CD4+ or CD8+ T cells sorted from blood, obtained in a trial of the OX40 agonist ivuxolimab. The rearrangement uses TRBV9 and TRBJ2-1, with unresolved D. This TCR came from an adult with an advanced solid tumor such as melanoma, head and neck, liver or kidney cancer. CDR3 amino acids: CASSIEPNNEQFF. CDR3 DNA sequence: TGTGCCAGCAGCATAGAACCCAACAATGAGCAGTTCTTC.